This T cell receptor (beta chain) was retrieved from a study of cytomegalovirus exposure and HLA in healthy donors. Whole-study results and caveats: Follow-up analysis later connected one missense variant in DCLRE1C with trimming of TCR beta V- and J-genes.

PCR used 60 Vbeta primers and 13 Jbeta primers. Assay: immunoSEQ multiplex PCR; the TCRdb copy retains only in-frame clones and omits some. The table records roughly 140,000 clones, 73% of them present only once. V lost 6 bases, J lost 2 bases, and 5 bases stayed unmatched. The CDR3 is 14 residues long. The V gene's germline CDR1 is MNHEY and CDR2 SVGAGI. A few counts support this clone. Its matching antigen is unknown. The sequenced sample consisted of PBMCs. The receptor was derived from a human donor in good health. This chain uses TRBV6-5 with TRBJ2-3, with 7 bases lining up with TRBD2. CDR3 sequence: CASSLAEATDTQYF. CDR3 nucleotide sequence: TGTGCCAGCAGCCTAGCGGAAGCCACAGATACGCAGTATTTT.